The source of this T cell receptor beta chain is a study of T cells in Graves' hyperthyroidism and ophthalmopathy. Across the whole study: Blood was drawn when the patient was first diagnosed and still untreated.

Amplified regions were TCR beta CDR3 sequences from RNA transcripts. Initially, a first-round RT-PCR of the TCR CDR3 employed the HTBI primer set. TCRdb reanalysed the multiplex PCR reads using MiXCR and keeps one entry per CDR3 protein. The sample gives about 840,000 distinct CDR3 sequences, roughly 40% of which show up once; 8.9% is in the top ten. Details on this clonotype: What it binds is not known. A much more abundant neighbour one base away suggests this may be a read error.

Study-wide findings and caveats: Most clonotypes expanded in thyroid above 0.001 were likewise present in blood.

V trimming: 11 bases; J trimming: 5 bases; junction bases outside the gene matches: 8. The CDR3 contains 12 residues. CDR1 is SGHAT, CDR2 FQNNGV, per germline. PBMCs were obtained from 7.5 to 10 ml fresh peripheral blood. The chain joins TRBV11-2 to TRBJ2-5, with 7 bases identical to TRBD1. This clonotype was obtained from a man younger than 30 with Graves' hyperthyroidism. The sample was blood. The CDR3 here is CAGTIRGETQYF. As DNA, the CDR3 is TGTGCCGGCACCATCAGGGGGGAGACCCAGTACTTC. Using reference TRBV11-2 and TRBJ2-5 for the parts outside the CDR3, the full variable domain is EAGVAQSPRYKIIEKRQSVAFWCNPISGHATLYWYQQILGQGPKLLIQFQNNGVVDDSQLPKDRFSAERLKGVDSTLKIQPAKLEDSAVYLCAGTIRGETQYFGPGTRLLVL.